This TCR beta chain stems from a study of cytomegalovirus exposure and HLA in healthy donors. Overall study: In an earlier analysis, around 100 million unique TCR beta sequences were found from some 180 million T cells. Study-level results: One later analysis reportedly identified an Asian-associated ancestry cluster that showed fewer N-insertions than the approximately 710-donor mean.

With 60 Vbeta and 13 Jbeta primers, the PCR was carried out. Sequencing used immunoSEQ multiplex PCR; TCRdb keeps in-frame clones, though not all of them. The sample holds around 110,000 clones, over 70% seen once. Worth noting for this clone: The antigen remains undetermined. The CDR3 does not close with the conserved phenylalanine or tryptophan, likely indicating a read error.

The specimen was PBMCs. The receptor was derived from a boy younger than 18 in good health and CMV-seronegative.

This CDR3 reads CASSIPTGKNTEAFV. The DNA for the CDR3 is TGTGCCAGTAGTATCCCGACAGGAAAGAACACTGAAGCTTTCGTT. The rearrangement uses TRBV19 and TRBJ1-1; D may be TRBD1 (6 bases). The germline V and J ends were trimmed by 3 bases and 1 base, with 12 bases remaining between them. CDR1 is LNHDA, CDR2 SQIVND, per germline (reference sequence). The CDR3 is 15 residues long.